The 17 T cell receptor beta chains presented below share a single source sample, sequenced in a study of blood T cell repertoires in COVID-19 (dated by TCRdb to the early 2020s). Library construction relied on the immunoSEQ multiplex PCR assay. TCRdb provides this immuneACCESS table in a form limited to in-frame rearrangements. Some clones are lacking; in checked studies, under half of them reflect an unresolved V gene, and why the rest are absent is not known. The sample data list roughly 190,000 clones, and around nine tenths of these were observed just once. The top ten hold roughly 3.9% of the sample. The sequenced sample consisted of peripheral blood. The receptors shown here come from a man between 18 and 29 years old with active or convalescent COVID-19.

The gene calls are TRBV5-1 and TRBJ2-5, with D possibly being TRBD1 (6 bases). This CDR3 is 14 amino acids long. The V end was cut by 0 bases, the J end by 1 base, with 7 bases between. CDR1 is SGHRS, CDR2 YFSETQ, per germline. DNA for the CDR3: TGCGCCAGCAGCTTGGGGACAGTCCAAGAGACCCAGTACTTC. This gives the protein CASSLGTVQETQYF. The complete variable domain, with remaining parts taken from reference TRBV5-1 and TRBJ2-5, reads KAGVTQTPRYLIKTRGQQVTLSCSPISGHRSVSWYQQTPGQGLQFLFEYFSETQRNKGNFPGRFSGRQFSNSRSEMNVSTLELGDSALYLCASSLGTVQETQYFGPGTRLLVL.

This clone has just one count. The CDR3, as DNA: TGTGCCAGCAGCTTAACATTCTACGAGCAGTACGTC. It is translated as CASSLTFYEQYV. The chain links TRBV7-9 to TRBJ2-7; D remains unclear. Trimming pared 2 bases from V and 3 bases from J, leaving 5 bases between. The CDR3 covers 12 residues. Germline-derived CDR1 and CDR2 are SEHNR and FQNEAQ (reference sequence).

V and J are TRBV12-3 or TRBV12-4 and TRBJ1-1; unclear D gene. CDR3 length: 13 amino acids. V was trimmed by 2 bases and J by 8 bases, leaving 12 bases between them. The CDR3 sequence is CASSLNPGKEAFF. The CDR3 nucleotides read TGTGCCAGCAGTTTAAACCCCGGGAAAGAAGCTTTCTTT.

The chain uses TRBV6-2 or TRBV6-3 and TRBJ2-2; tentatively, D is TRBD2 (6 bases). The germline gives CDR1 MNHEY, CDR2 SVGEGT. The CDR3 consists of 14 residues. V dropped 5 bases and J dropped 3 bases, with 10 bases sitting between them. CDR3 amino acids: CASSGTFYTGELFF. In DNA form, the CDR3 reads TGTGCCAGCAGTGGGACTTTTTACACCGGGGAGCTGTTTTTT.

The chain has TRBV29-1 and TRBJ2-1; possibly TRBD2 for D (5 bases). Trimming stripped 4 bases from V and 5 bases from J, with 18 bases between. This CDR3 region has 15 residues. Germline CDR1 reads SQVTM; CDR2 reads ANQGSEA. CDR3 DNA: TGCAGCGTTGTTATTTGGGGAGACCAAAACAATGAGCAGTTCTTC. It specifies CSVVIWGDQNNEQFF.

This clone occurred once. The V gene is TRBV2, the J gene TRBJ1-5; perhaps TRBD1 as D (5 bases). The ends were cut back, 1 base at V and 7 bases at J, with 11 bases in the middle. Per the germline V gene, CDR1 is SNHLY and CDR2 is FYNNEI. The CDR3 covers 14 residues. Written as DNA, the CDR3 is TGTGCCAGCAGTGAAGGGGGCCATGGGCAGCCCCAGCATTTT. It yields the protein CASSEGGHGQPQHF. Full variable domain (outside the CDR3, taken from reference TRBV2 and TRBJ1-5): EPEVTQTPSHQVTQMGQEVILRCVPISNHLYFYWYRQILGQKVEFLVSFYNNEISEKSEIFDDQFSVERPDGSNFTLKIRSTKLEDSAMYFCASSEGGHGQPQHFGDGTRLSIL.

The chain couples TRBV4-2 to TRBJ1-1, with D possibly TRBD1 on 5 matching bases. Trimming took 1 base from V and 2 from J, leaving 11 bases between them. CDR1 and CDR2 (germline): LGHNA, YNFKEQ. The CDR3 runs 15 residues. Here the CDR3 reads CASSQVTAGNTEAFF. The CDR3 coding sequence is TGTGCCAGCAGCCAAGTGACAGCGGGCAACACTGAAGCTTTCTTT.

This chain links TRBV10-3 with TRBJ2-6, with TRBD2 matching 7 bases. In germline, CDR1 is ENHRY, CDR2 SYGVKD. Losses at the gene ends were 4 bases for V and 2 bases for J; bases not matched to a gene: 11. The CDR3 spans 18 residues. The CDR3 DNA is TGTGCCATCAGTGGCGGGCGGCGGGAGAAGGCTGGGGCCAACGTCCTGACTTTC. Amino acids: CAISGGRREKAGANVLTF.

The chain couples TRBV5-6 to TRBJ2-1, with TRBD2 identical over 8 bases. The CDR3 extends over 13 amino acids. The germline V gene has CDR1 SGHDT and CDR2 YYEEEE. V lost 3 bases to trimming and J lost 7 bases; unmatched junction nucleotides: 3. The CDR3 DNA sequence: TGTGCCAGCAGCTCCCAGCGGGAGAATGAGCAGTTCTTC. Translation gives CASSSQRENEQFF.

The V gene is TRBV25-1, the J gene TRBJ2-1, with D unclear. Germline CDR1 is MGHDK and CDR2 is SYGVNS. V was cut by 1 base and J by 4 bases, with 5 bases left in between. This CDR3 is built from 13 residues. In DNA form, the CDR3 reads TGTGCCAGCAGTGAATTGGAGTACAATGAGCAGTTCTTC. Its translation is CASSELEYNEQFF.

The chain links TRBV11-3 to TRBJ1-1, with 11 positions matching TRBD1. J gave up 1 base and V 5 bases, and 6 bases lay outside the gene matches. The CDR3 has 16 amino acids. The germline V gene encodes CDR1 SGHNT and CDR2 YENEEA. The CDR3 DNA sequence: TGTGCCAGCAGCCCTCGGACAGGGGGCTGGAACACTGAAGCTTTCTTT. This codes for CASSPRTGGWNTEAFF.

The CDR3 DNA is TGCGCCAGCAGCCTCTCCCCGGGACTTACTTATGGCTACACCTTC. Protein product: CASSLSPGLTYGYTF. The rearrangement uses TRBV5-1 and TRBJ1-2; D is perhaps TRBD1 (5 bases). Looked up from germline, CDR1 is SGHRS and CDR2 is YFSETQ. CDR3 length: 15 residues. The ends were cut back, 4 bases at V and 5 bases at J, with 18 bases in the middle.

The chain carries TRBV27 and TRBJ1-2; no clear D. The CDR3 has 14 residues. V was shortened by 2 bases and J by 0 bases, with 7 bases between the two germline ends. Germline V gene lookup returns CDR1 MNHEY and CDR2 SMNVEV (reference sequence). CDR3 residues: CASSLSLTNYGYTF. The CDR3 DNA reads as TGTGCCAGCAGTTTAAGCTTAACTAACTATGGCTACACCTTC.

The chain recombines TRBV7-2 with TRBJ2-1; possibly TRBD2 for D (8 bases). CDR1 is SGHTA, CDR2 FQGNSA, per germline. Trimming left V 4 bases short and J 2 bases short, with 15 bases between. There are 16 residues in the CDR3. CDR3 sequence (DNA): TGTGCCAGCAGCTGGTTAGCGGGGACAGCCTACAATGAGCAGTTCTTC. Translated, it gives CASSWLAGTAYNEQFF.

The CDR3 loop is CSVEGEGERNNEQFF. DNA for the CDR3: TGCAGCGTTGAAGGAGAGGGGGAGAGGAACAATGAGCAGTTCTTC. V and J are TRBV29-1 and TRBJ2-1, with a weak D call TRBD1 (6 bases). Germline V gene sequence: CDR1 SQVTM, CDR2 ANQGSEA. The CDR3 sequence is 15 residues long. Trimming took off 1 base at V and 5 bases at J, with 15 bases between the two ends.

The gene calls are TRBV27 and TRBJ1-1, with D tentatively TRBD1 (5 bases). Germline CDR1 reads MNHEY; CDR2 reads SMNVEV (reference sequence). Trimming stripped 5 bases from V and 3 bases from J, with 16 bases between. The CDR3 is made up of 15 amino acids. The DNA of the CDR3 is TGTGCCAGCAGTACGGCAGGGTGGGTGGACACTGAAGCTTTCTTT. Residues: CASSTAGWVDTEAFF.

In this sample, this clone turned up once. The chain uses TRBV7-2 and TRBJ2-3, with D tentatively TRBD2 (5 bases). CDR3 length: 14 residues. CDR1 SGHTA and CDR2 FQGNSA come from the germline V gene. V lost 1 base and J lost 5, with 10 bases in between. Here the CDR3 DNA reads TGTGCCAGCAGCTTAGATGGACTCAAAGATACGCAGTATTTT. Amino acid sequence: CASSLDGLKDTQYF.